The 13 T cell receptor beta chains listed next were all sequenced from one sample in a study of blood T cells in healthy people across ages (dated by TCRdb to the mid-2010s). To prepare the library, 5' RACE was applied. Sequenced on an Illumina HiSeq 2500. The second PCR ran for about 6 to 12 cycles and used a J-beta primer mix along with a sample-barcoded 5' primer. TCRdb applied fastp at Q25 and MiXCR to the public reads, then kept only in-frame beta chains. CDR3 protein sequences are deduplicated, and each keeps its most common genes and DNA. For this sample there are roughly 1.7 million distinct CDR3 sequences; about 32% appear just once. Approximately 10% of the sample is in the top ten clones. The sequencing sample was made of blood. The receptors come from a woman under 40 in good health.

There are many counts of this clonotype. This chain links TRBV20-1 with TRBJ2-7; D not resolved. V was cut by 6 bases and J by 3 bases, with 12 bases left in between. Germline V CDR1 and CDR2: DFQATT, SNEGSKA (reference sequence). The CDR3 runs 12 residues. This chain's CDR3 is CSAPTVYYEQYF. In nucleotides, the CDR3 is TGCAGTGCGCCCACTGTCTACTACGAGCAGTACTTC.

This clonotype was seen at least ten times. In DNA, the CDR3 is TGTGCCAGCAGTGAACCAAGTTTCGGGGAGACCCAGTACTTC. It is translated as CASSEPSFGETQYF. The genes are TRBV6-1 and TRBJ2-5; D uncertain. The CDR3 totals 14 residues. V lost 2 bases and J lost 5, with 12 bases in between. Per germline, CDR1 MNHNS and CDR2 SASEGT.

The chain links TRBV15 to TRBJ2-1, with no clear D. The CDR3 extends over 14 amino acids. Trimming took off 4 bases at V and 0 bases at J, with 7 bases between the two ends. From germline, CDR1 is LNHNV and CDR2 YYDKDF (reference sequence). The CDR3 sequence is CATSTDTSYNEQFF. CDR3 in DNA: TGTGCCACCAGCACTGATACCTCCTACAATGAGCAGTTCTTC.

This clonotype was seen a handful of times. The chain has TRBV2 and TRBJ2-1; 8 nucleotides match TRBD2. CDR1 is SNHLY, CDR2 FYNNEI, per germline. After removal of 8 bases from V and 6 bases from J, the junction contained 12 bases not matched to a gene. The CDR3 is 15 amino acids. CDR3 loop: CASSFREGRGNEQFF. DNA of the CDR3: TGTGCCAGCTCCTTTCGGGAGGGGAGAGGCAATGAGCAGTTCTTC.

This clonotype showed up just a few times. The chain has TRBV20-1 and TRBJ2-3; 12 positions match TRBD2. With V trimmed by 6 bases and J by 0 bases, 13 bases remained unmatched. Germline lookup yields CDR1 DFQATT and CDR2 SNEGSKA (reference sequence). The CDR3 extends over 18 amino acids. DNA for the CDR3: TGCAGTGCGCCACTCGCTAGCGGGAGGGCCGGGAGCACAGATACGCAGTATTTT. It specifies CSAPLASGRAGSTDTQYF.

This clonotype was detected a few times. The chain has TRBV21-1 and TRBJ2-3; TRBD1 was called by the table and not checked on the DNA. TRBV21-1 is termed a pseudogene. CDR3 length: 15 residues. The CDR3 DNA sequence: TGTGCCAGCAGCTTTCATCTGGGGGGGGCAGATACGCAGTATTTT. This gives the protein CASSFHLGGADTQYF.

V and J are TRBV2 and TRBJ1-1; D is unresolved. Germline loops: CDR1 SNHLY, CDR2 FYNNEI. Deletions cut 8 bases from V and 5 bases from J, with 12 bases between. The CDR3 length is 12 residues. CDR3 protein: CASGVGRTEAFF. CDR3 sequence (DNA): TGTGCCAGCGGAGTGGGGAGGACTGAAGCTTTCTTT.

This clonotype was counted a few times. The V gene is TRBV6-1, the J gene TRBJ1-6; 9 positions match TRBD1. This CDR3 comprises 16 residues. V dropped 1 base and J dropped 9; count of bases not matched to a gene: 7. CDR1 is MNHNS, CDR2 SASEGT, per germline. Here the CDR3 reads CASSEVQDRGGSPLHF. CDR3 bases: TGTGCCAGCAGTGAAGTCCAGGACAGGGGAGGTTCACCCCTCCACTTT.

V gene TRBV4-1 combines with J gene TRBJ1-5, with D possibly TRBD1 on 6 matching bases. Trimming took off 0 bases at V and 7 bases at J, with 13 bases between the two ends. Germline CDR1 is MGHRA and CDR2 is YSYEKL. The CDR3 contains 15 residues. In DNA form, the CDR3 reads TGCGCCAGCAGCCAAGAGGACAGCCCACGCCAGCCCCAGCATTTT. This sequence encodes CASSQEDSPRQPQHF.

Details on this clonotype: A much larger clone lies one base from this, so it may be a read error. V usage is TRBV29-1 and J usage is TRBJ2-7, with a tentative D call TRBD1 (6 bases). From germline, CDR1 is SQVTM and CDR2 ANQGSEA. Trimming cost V 8 bases and J 2 bases, with 19 bases left between them. The CDR3 is 14 residues long. CDR3 coding DNA: TGCAGCCTCGAGATTCCGGGACATACCTACGAGCAGTACTTC. Its translation: CSLEIPGHTYEQYF.

The chain couples TRBV19 to TRBJ2-7; the match to TRBD1 covers 8 bases. The germline CDR1 and CDR2 sequences are LNHDA and SQIVND (reference sequence). With V trimmed by 3 bases and J by 2 bases, 6 bases remained unmatched. The CDR3 is 15 amino acids. The CDR3 sequence: CASSMETGAAYEQYF. The CDR3 bases are TGTGCCAGTAGTATGGAGACAGGGGCCGCCTACGAGCAGTACTTC.

As concerns this clonotype: A read error may account for a junction end that differs from germline. The genes are TRBV20-1 and TRBJ1-2; TRBD1 is a possible D gene (5 bases). The germline CDR1 and CDR2 sequences are DFQATT and SNEGSKA (reference sequence). This CDR3 has 12 amino acids. The CDR3 spells CSARDQGSGYTF. DNA of the CDR3: TGTAGTGCTAGAGATCAGGGAAGCGGCTACACCTTC.

The chain recombines TRBV6-1 with TRBJ1-2; D is uncertain. This CDR3 is built from 13 residues. Between the trimmed V and J ends, which lost 1 base and 8 bases, there was a span of 11 bases. In germline, CDR1 is MNHNS, CDR2 SASEGT. CDR3 sequence: CASSEGKGPGYTF. In DNA, the CDR3 is TGTGCCAGCAGTGAAGGCAAGGGTCCGGGCTACACCTTC.